Sequencing of this T cell receptor beta chain was carried out in a study of long-term antiretroviral therapy in people with HIV. The CDR3 is made up of 15 amino acids. The V segment lost 3 bases and the J segment 1 base; nucleotides outside the gene matches: 8. CDR1 GTSNPN and CDR2 SVGIG come from the germline V gene (reference sequence). Sequencing relied on immunoSEQ assay v3.0, run at survey level. Researchers set sequencing to target roughly 40,000-50,000 T-cell genomes per sample. TCRdb's table, derived via immunoSEQ multiplex PCR, lists solely in-frame clones and lacks some. This table has 16,000 or so clones, around 80% appearing once. Study results and limitations: ART adherence, viral resistance and therapy changes were undocumented. Sampling of blood ran from the mid-2000s to the late 2010s, and older ART regimens were possibly in use.

Remarks on this clone: Its antigen is not known.

Inclusion required at least two post-ART and at least one pre-ART PBMC samples. This TCR derives from a man aged 40-50 years with HIV. Sequenced material: unsorted PBMCs, taken 2.1 years after starting antiretroviral therapy. This chain connects TRBV30 to TRBJ1-2; 7 bases map to TRBD1. As DNA, the CDR3 is TGTGCCTGGAGGCGGGGGGGGACAGTTAACTATGGCTACACCTTC. As protein: CAWRRGGTVNYGYTF.